The T cell receptor beta chain under discussion was sequenced for a study of follicular helper T cells after annual influenza vaccination. Germline CDR1 and CDR2: KGHSH and LQKENI. With V trimmed by 2 bases and J by 3 bases, 8 bases remained unmatched. The CDR3 runs to 16 residues. Clones were read by immunoSEQ multiplex PCR, and TCRdb kept only the in-frame ones, dropping some. In the table there are more than 9,500 clones, 80% of which are singletons. Time point noted: 2015-2016 season, pre-vaccination. This sample comprised CXCR5+ CD38- circulating T follicular helper cells from blood, obtained on the day of influenza vaccination. Subset meaning: circulating Tfh, non-naive CD4+CXCR5+PD-1+ (ICOS+CD38+ or ICOS-CD38-). V usage is TRBV18 and J usage is TRBJ1-1; 8 bases agree with TRBD1. The TCR was taken from an adult who received the influenza vaccine. Written as DNA, the CDR3 is TGTGCCAGCTCACCATCACCGGACAGGGTTTACACTGAAGCTTTCTTT. Encoded protein: CASSPSPDRVYTEAFF.